This is a list of T cell receptor beta chains from one sample in a study of CD8+ T cells in alopecia areata. Profiling relied on immunoSEQ multiplex PCR, and the TCRdb table lists in-frame clones only, not all of them. The sample has under 150,000 clones; 56% are singletons. The source was CD4+ T cells sorted from blood, collected at week 24, from a patient treated with tofacitinib. Receptors originate from a human donor with alopecia areata. The conserved cysteine and the conserved F or W are not part of the CDR3 here.

v_call cdr3_aa
TRBV5-1 ASSSGLGSPLH
TRBV5-1 ASSLGTGSDGYT
TRBV25-1 ASSADRINTEAF
TRBV5-4 ASSLGDRDYGYT
TRBV7-2 ASSPTSTDTQY
TRBV14 ASSQNWGEQY
TRBV2 ASSEGAGGPDTQY
TRBV6-5 ASRDEAYSYEQY
TRBV18 ASSDGSGLAEQY
TRBV6-5 ASSDGTDTQY
TRBV5-1 ASSLGQGPDTQY
TRBV25-1 ASGGGASRAGELF
TRBV29-1 SVGFGYGYT
TRBV9 ASSVEGTSNLNTEAF
TRBV4-2 ASSQIEGETQY
TRBV18 ASSSGETQY
TRBV7-2 ASTKGDKKKTQY
TRBV19 ASSIRQGARPQH
TRBV5-6 ASSLRGGAQETQY
TRBV5-6 ASSFSGASSPLH
TRBV29-1 SVVGTPTDTQY
TRBV5-1 ASSPSAGRETQY
TRBV5-6 ASNLKGGGTEAF
TRBV29-1 SAREQGGAAGELF
TRBV29-1 SVGRLERGGTQETQY
TRBV18 ASSPPSGQAFYEQY
TRBV25-1 ASSEVDRVTDTQY